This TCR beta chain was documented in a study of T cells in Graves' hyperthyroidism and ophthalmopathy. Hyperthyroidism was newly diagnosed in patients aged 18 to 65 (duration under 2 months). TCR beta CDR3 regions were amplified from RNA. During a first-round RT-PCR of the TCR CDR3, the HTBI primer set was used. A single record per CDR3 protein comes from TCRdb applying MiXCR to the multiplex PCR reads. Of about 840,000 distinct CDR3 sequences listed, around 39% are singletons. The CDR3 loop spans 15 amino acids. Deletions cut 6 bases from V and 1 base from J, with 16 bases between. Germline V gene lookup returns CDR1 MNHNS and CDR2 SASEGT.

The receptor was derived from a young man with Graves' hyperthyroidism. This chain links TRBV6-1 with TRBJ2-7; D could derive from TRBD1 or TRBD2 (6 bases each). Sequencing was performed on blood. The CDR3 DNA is TGTGCCAGCAGGGACGAGGGGGGCATATCCTACGAGCAGTACTTC. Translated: CASRDEGGISYEQYF.